This T cell receptor (beta chain) was captured in a study of T cells after posttransplantation cyclophosphamide. Study results and caveats: Donor-recipient repertoire similarity was low at 1-2 months, rising over year one. Blood and skin or GI T cell repertoires showed limited TRB overlap. TRB clonality was highly associated with recipient CMV seropositivity and reactivation.

The V and J ends lost 4 bases and 6 bases, in that order; junction bases with no gene match: 5. The length of the CDR3 is 13 residues. Germline V CDR1 and CDR2: MDHEN, SYDVKM. This related bone marrow graft donor gave peripheral blood on the day of marrow donation. The method was immunoSEQ multiplex PCR; TCRdb's version includes in-frame clones alone and lacks a portion of them. The data show 35,000 to 40,000 clones, with none appearing a single time. This clone has a count of ten or more. Its specificity is unknown. The TCR comes from a man aged 25-40 years in good health and a related stem cell transplant donor. V usage is TRBV28 and J usage is TRBJ2-7, with TRBD2 identical over 8 bases. Specimen: PBMCs. The CDR3 sequence is CASSSGGFSEQYF. The CDR3 DNA reads TGTGCCAGCAGTTCGGGGGGGTTCTCCGAGCAGTACTTC.